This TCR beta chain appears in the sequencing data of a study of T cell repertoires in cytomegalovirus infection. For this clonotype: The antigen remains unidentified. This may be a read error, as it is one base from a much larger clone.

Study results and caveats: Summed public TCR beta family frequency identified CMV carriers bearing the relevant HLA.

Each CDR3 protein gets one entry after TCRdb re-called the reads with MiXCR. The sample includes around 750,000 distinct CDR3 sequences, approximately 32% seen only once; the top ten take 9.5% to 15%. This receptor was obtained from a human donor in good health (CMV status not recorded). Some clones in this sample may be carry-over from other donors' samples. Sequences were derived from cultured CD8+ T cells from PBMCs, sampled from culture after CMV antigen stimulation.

The CDR3 coding sequence is TGTGCCAACAGCGGACGTAGCGGGGGGCCTTACAATGAGCAGTTCTTC. This codes for CANSGRSGGPYNEQFF. The rearrangement uses TRBV7-6 and TRBJ2-1; 10 bases align to TRBD2. The CDR3 is 16 amino acids. CDR1 and CDR2 from the germline V gene are SGHVS and FNYEAQ.